Reported below is one T cell receptor (beta chain). Its antigen is unknown. Germline CDR1 is SNHLY and CDR2 is FYNNEI. The CDR3 sequence is 13 residues long. The germline V and J ends were trimmed by 11 bases and 0 bases, with 13 bases remaining between them. The sample is drawn from a study of persistence of HIV-infected CD4 T cells. Study-level information: A couple of participants gave one leukapheresis sample; others gave up to roughly 180 mL blood repeatedly.

The immunoSEQ assay was version 4, run in survey mode. Generated by immunoSEQ multiplex PCR, the TCRdb table keeps only in-frame clones and is missing some. The data hold under 50,000 clones, with 80% to 90% observed a single time. Anti-CD3/anti-CD28 beads served as a nonspecific positive control stimulus. Sorting of responding CD4+ T cells relied on upregulated CD40 ligand together with CD69. Donors were HIV-1-infected adults who began suppressive ART during chronic infection. Regarding the study as a whole: TCR oligoclonality correlated with proviral oligoclonality in the same sorted populations.

The input for sequencing was CD4+ T cells sorted from PBMCs after approximately 20-hour stimulation, taken from a patient who received antiretroviral therapy. This TCR derives from an adult woman with HIV who was CMV-seropositive. The chain combines TRBV2 with TRBJ1-1; D is uncertain. Here the CDR3 reads CAGSTGMNTEAFF. Here the CDR3 DNA reads TGTGCCGGAAGCACGGGGATGAACACTGAAGCTTTCTTT.